A single sample gave rise to the 31 T cell receptor beta chains below, sequenced in a study of T-cell reconstitution after alpha-beta-depleted transplantation in children. Unique molecular identifiers were incorporated into the prepared TCRbeta library. MiXCR was run by TCRdb on the PCR reads, yielding one entry per CDR3 protein. This sample has about 500,000 distinct CDR3 sequences, with over 9.5% found just once. The sequencing here drew on PBMCs, mostly from graft donor cells, taken 180 days after TCRalphabeta/CD19-depleted stem cell transplant. These receptors were obtained from a female patient aged 2-15 years who had a stem cell transplant for aplastic anemia, so the T cells may come from the graft donor.

This chain links TRBV9 with TRBJ2-1; TRBD2 matches 15 bases. The CDR3 covers 18 residues. Germline V gene data show CDR1 as SGDLS and CDR2 as YYNGEE. Trimming took 4 bases from V and 5 from J; bases not matched to a gene: 10. This CDR3 reads CASSPAPRTSGRDNEQFF. In nucleotides, the CDR3 is TGTGCCAGCAGCCCGGCCCCAAGGACTAGCGGGAGGGACAATGAGCAGTTCTTC.

There are a few counts of this clonotype. A much larger clone differs from this one at a single base, so this may be a read error. The V gene is TRBV5-1, the J gene TRBJ2-1; the match to TRBD1 covers 9 bases. The CDR3 loop spans 15 amino acids. J was trimmed by 4 bases and V by 0 bases; bases with no gene match: 2. CDR1 is SGHRS and CDR2 is YFSETQ in the germline V gene. Written as DNA, the CDR3 is TGCGCCAGCAGCTTGGGGGACAGGGAATACAATGAGCAGTTCTTC. Its translation is CASSLGDREYNEQFF. Using reference TRBV5-1 and TRBJ2-1 for the parts outside the CDR3, the full variable domain is KAGVTQTPRYLIKTRGQQVTLSCSPISGHRSVSWYQQTPGQGLQFLFEYFSETQRNKGNFPGRFSGRQFSNSRSEMNVSTLELGDSALYLCASSLGDREYNEQFFGPGTRLTVL.

This chain connects TRBV28 to TRBJ2-1, with 11 nucleotides matching TRBD2. Germline V gene data show CDR1 as MDHEN and CDR2 as SYDVKM. Trimming took 2 bases from V and 8 from J; bases not matched to a gene: 8. The CDR3 is made up of 16 amino acids. CDR3 sequence: CASSLGLAGGTYEQFF. CDR3 DNA sequence: TGTGCCAGCAGTTTAGGGCTAGCGGGAGGCACGTATGAGCAGTTCTTC.

The J gene is TRBJ1-1, the V gene TRBV3-1; D might be TRBD1 (5 bases). Germline CDR1 reads LGHDT; CDR2 reads YNNKEL (reference sequence). V was cut by 3 bases and J by 8 bases, with 10 bases left in between. The CDR3 consists of 12 residues. This CDR3 is CASSHVEGEAFF. The CDR3 DNA reads as TGTGCCAGCAGCCATGTCGAGGGGGAAGCTTTCTTT.

The V gene is TRBV28, the J gene TRBJ2-7; 7 nucleotides agree with TRBD1. This CDR3 is built from 13 residues. Germline V gene lookup returns CDR1 MDHEN and CDR2 SYDVKM. V was pared by 6 bases and J by 12 bases, with 14 bases of the junction left unmatched. The CDR3: CASSLGASQGLYV. The CDR3 coding sequence is TGTGCCAGCAGCCTAGGGGCATCACAGGGGTTGTACGTC.

This clonotype was observed a few times. The chain links TRBV7-2 to TRBJ2-5; D unresolved. There are 15 residues in the CDR3. Germline lookup yields CDR1 SGHTA and CDR2 FQGNSA. V was cut by 2 bases and J by 5 bases, with 15 bases left in between. The CDR3 is CASSLPNFRSETQYF. The CDR3 DNA follows: TGTGCCAGCAGCTTACCGAACTTTAGATCTGAGACCCAGTACTTC.

The chain has TRBV21-1 and TRBJ2-1; the table calls TRBD1, which could not be checked here. TRBV21-1 is deemed a pseudogene. The CDR3 consists of 15 residues. The chain's CDR3 is CASSFNRGRLTEQFF. The CDR3 region has the DNA TGTGCCAGCTCCTTTAACAGGGGGCGGTTAACTGAGCAGTTCTTC.

This clonotype was recorded many times. V is TRBV19 and J is TRBJ2-1; D gene ambiguous. This CDR3 region has 12 residues. The V end lost 3 bases, the J end lost 9 bases, and 9 bases lay between the germline ends. Germline-derived CDR1 and CDR2 are LNHDA and SQIVND (reference sequence). Here the CDR3 DNA reads TGTGCCAGTAGTATTGGCTTGTCTGAGCAGTTCTTC. Translating it yields CASSIGLSEQFF.

The table lists this clonotype with a few counts. The V call is TRBV11-2, the J call TRBJ2-5; TRBD2 aligns across 10 bases. The V and J ends lost 1 base and 5 bases, in that order; junction bases with no gene match: 13. CDR1 SGHAT and CDR2 FQNNGV come from the germline V gene. This CDR3 region has 18 residues. The CDR3: CASSLVSVPSGGGETQYF. The DNA for the CDR3 is TGTGCCAGCAGCTTAGTTTCTGTCCCTAGCGGGGGAGGGGAGACCCAGTACTTC.

J is TRBJ2-7 and V is TRBV7-3; TRBD2 matches 7 bases. Per the germline V gene, CDR1 is SGHTA and CDR2 is FQGTGA. The CDR3 runs 15 residues. J gave up 3 bases and V 2 bases, and 7 bases lay outside the gene matches. CDR3 loop: CASSLFSSGLYEQYF. DNA for the CDR3: TGTGCCAGCAGCTTATTTTCTAGCGGACTCTACGAGCAGTACTTC.

This clonotype was picked up a small number of times. This rearrangement joins TRBV24-1 to TRBJ2-1, with 7 bases lining up with TRBD2. V trimming: 9 bases; J trimming: 1 base; junction bases outside the gene matches: 11. Per germline, CDR1 KGHDR and CDR2 SFDVKD. The CDR3 contains 16 residues. CDR3 region: CATGPTSAESYNEQFF. The CDR3 DNA reads TGTGCCACCGGCCCAACTAGCGCCGAGTCCTACAATGAGCAGTTCTTC.

The chain combines TRBV27 with TRBJ1-2, with 8 nucleotides matching TRBD1. J gave up 6 bases and V 6 bases, and 9 bases lay outside the gene matches. This CDR3 comprises 14 residues. Germline lookup yields CDR1 MNHEY and CDR2 SMNVEV (reference sequence). The CDR3 loop reads CASRQTGDAHGYTF. In DNA, the CDR3 is TGTGCCAGCAGGCAGACAGGGGACGCCCATGGCTACACCTTC.

V and J are TRBV2 and TRBJ1-2; D is unresolved. The CDR3 length is 14 residues. Germline loops: CDR1 SNHLY, CDR2 FYNNEI. Between the trimmed V and J ends, which lost 4 bases and 8 bases, there was a span of 17 bases. The CDR3 region has the DNA TGTGCCAGCAGTGCCCAGCCCCGGAGGACCGGCTACACCTTC. Translated: CASSAQPRRTGYTF.

This clonotype was found a few times. The chain joins TRBV20-1 to TRBJ2-3; D uncertain. Germline V lookup: CDR1 DFQATT, CDR2 SNEGSKA (reference sequence). Trimming removed 0 bases at V and 2 bases at J, with 9 bases between. The CDR3 has 14 residues. The CDR3: CSARERIHTDTQYF. CDR3 DNA: TGCAGTGCTAGAGAGAGGATCCACACAGATACGCAGTATTTT.

The genes are TRBV9 and TRBJ1-3; no firm D call. V shed 0 bases and J shed 7 bases, with 11 bases lying between them. The CDR3 sequence is 14 residues long. Germline V gene lookup returns CDR1 SGDLS and CDR2 YYNGEE. The DNA for the CDR3 is TGTGCCAGCAGCGTAGACACAGCCCGGAACACCATATATTTT. Its protein is CASSVDTARNTIYF.

This clonotype was counted a few times. The chain employs TRBV9 and TRBJ2-5, with D maybe TRBD1 (5 bases). CDR1 is SGDLS and CDR2 is YYNGEE in the germline V gene. V was cut by 1 base and J by 4 bases, with 14 bases left in between. This CDR3 comprises 15 residues. The CDR3 region is CASSVSPLQGETQYF. In nucleotides, the CDR3 is TGTGCCAGCAGCGTATCTCCCCTTCAGGGAGAGACCCAGTACTTC.

Ten or more counts support this clonotype. CDR3 in amino acids: CASSLGGDSYEQYF. In DNA form, the CDR3 reads TGTGCCAGCAGTTTGGGGGGGGACTCCTACGAGCAGTACTTC. The chain links TRBV11-3 to TRBJ2-7; 7 positions agree with TRBD2. V shed 6 bases and J 0 bases; nucleotides not matched to a gene: 5. Germline CDR1 is SGHNT and CDR2 is YENEEA. The CDR3 contains 14 residues.

The gene calls are TRBV20-1 and TRBJ2-1; no definite D call. CDR3 length equals 10 residues. Germline values: CDR1 DFQATT, CDR2 SNEGSKA (reference sequence). The V and J ends lost 4 bases and 6 bases respectively, with 4 bases between them. This chain's CDR3 is CSATLNEQFF. The CDR3 DNA reads as TGCAGTGCTACCCTCAATGAGCAGTTCTTC.

In its sample, this clonotype was seen a few times. V gene TRBV21-1 combines with J gene TRBJ1-1; the listed D gene, TRBD1, was not tested against the DNA. TRBV21-1 is a documented pseudogene. The length of the CDR3 is 18 residues. The CDR3 is CASSKARGVRTMNTEAFF. The CDR3 nucleotides read TGTGCCAGCAGCAAGGCGAGGGGCGTCAGAACGATGAACACTGAAGCTTTCTTT.

This clonotype has a handful of counts. V usage is TRBV12-3 or TRBV12-4 and J usage is TRBJ2-7; 9 nucleotides agree with TRBD1. With 5 bases clipped from V and 1 base from J, the junction kept 6 bases outside the gene matches. CDR3 length: 15 residues. The CDR3, as DNA: TGTGCCAGCAGTGCCGCCGGGACAGGGTCCTACGAGCAGTACTTC. Its protein is CASSAAGTGSYEQYF.

This clonotype was detected only a few times. This chain uses TRBV27 with TRBJ1-6; D is undetermined. Germline V lookup: CDR1 MNHEY, CDR2 SMNVEV (reference sequence). V was shortened by 2 bases and J by 7 bases, with 12 bases between the two germline ends. The CDR3 loop spans 15 amino acids. This CDR3 reads CASSLGEGINSPLHF. The CDR3 coding sequence is TGTGCCAGCAGTTTAGGCGAGGGAATAAATTCACCCCTCCACTTT.

This clonotype was picked up many times. V is TRBV12-3 or TRBV12-4 and J is TRBJ2-7; D is possibly TRBD2 (6 bases). Trimming shortened V by 3 bases and J by 2 bases, and 14 bases separated the two germline ends. CDR3 length equals 15 residues. The CDR3 DNA is TGTGCCAGCAGTTTTGGAGGGAGGCCGACCTACGAGCAGTACGTC. Its protein product is CASSFGGRPTYEQYV.

This clonotype was found a few times. The J gene is TRBJ1-2, the V gene TRBV7-9; D remains unclear. CDR1 and CDR2 (germline): SEHNR, FQNEAQ (reference sequence). CDR3 length: 15 amino acids. V shed 4 bases and J shed 3 bases, with 15 bases lying between them. Here the CDR3 reads CASSYYRARDYGYTF. Written as DNA, the CDR3 is TGTGCCAGCAGCTACTACCGAGCGCGAGACTATGGCTACACCTTC.

J is TRBJ2-2 and V is TRBV6-2 or TRBV6-3; 9 bases fit TRBD2. The germline V gene encodes CDR1 MNHEY and CDR2 SVGEGT. Unmatched junction bases numbered 18, after V lost 5 bases and J lost 2 bases. This CDR3 region has 20 residues. CDR3 in DNA: TGTGCCAGCAGTCAGAGAGCCTTACTAGCGGGTCCTGTTAACACCGGGGAGCTGTTTTTT. It codes for CASSQRALLAGPVNTGELFF.

This clonotype came up a few times. The V and J genes are TRBV29-1 and TRBJ2-7, with D perhaps assigned TRBD1 or TRBD2 (5 bases each). The ends were cut back, 6 bases at V and 2 bases at J, with 20 bases in the middle. This CDR3 spans 15 amino acids. Germline V gene sequence: CDR1 SQVTM, CDR2 ANQGSEA. DNA of the CDR3: TGCAGCGTGAGTACCGGGACGACTACGACCTACGAGCAGTACTTC. Protein sequence: CSVSTGTTTTYEQYF.

The J gene is TRBJ2-7, the V gene TRBV7-2; TRBD1 matches 7 bases. Germline loops: CDR1 SGHTA, CDR2 FQGNSA. This CDR3 comprises 16 residues. With V trimmed by 2 bases and J by 3 bases, 10 bases remained unmatched. CDR3 loop: CASSLSGQATVYEQYF. CDR3 bases: TGTGCCAGCAGCTTATCCGGACAGGCTACCGTCTACGAGCAGTACTTC.

The gene calls are TRBV28 and TRBJ2-3, with TRBD1 matching 7 bases. Germline lookup yields CDR1 MDHEN and CDR2 SYDVKM. With V trimmed by 8 bases and J by 7 bases, 9 bases remained unmatched. The CDR3 contains 13 residues. CDR3 bases: TGTGCCAGCCGATGGGGACAGCGGAATACGCAGTATTTT. Its translation: CASRWGQRNTQYF.

The sample holds a few counts of this clonotype. The chain is built from TRBV20-1 and TRBJ1-5, with TRBD1 matching over 10 bases. Germline lookup yields CDR1 DFQATT and CDR2 SNEGSKA (reference sequence). The ends lost 3 bases at V and 0 bases at J; junction bases unmatched: 5. The CDR3 covers 16 residues. The CDR3 coding sequence is TGCAGTGCTAGTGACAGGGGGCTTTATAGCAATCAGCCCCAGCATTTT. It translates to CSASDRGLYSNQPQHF.

This clonotype was picked up many times. The chain uses TRBV3-2 and TRBJ2-7; the table's D gene call, TRBD1, was not cross checked with the DNA. TRBV3-2 is a listed pseudogene. The CDR3 totals 13 residues. CDR3 DNA: TGTGCCAGCAGCCGCGGACAGGGCTACGAGCAGTACTTC. Protein product: CASSRGQGYEQYF.

The chain joins TRBV5-1 to TRBJ1-1, with TRBD1 matching 9 bases. This CDR3 contains 15 residues. Germline V gene data show CDR1 as SGHRS and CDR2 as YFSETQ. Germline trimming cut 4 bases from V and 1 base from J; bases unmatched to any gene: 5. For the CDR3, the DNA is TGCGCCAGCAGCAGGGACAGGGCGCGGAACACTGAAGCTTTCTTT. Its protein product is CASSRDRARNTEAFF.

This chain joins TRBV6-5 and TRBJ1-2; D unresolved. Trimming took off 3 bases at V and 2 bases at J, with 7 bases between the two ends. This CDR3 region has 13 residues. Germline V CDR1 and CDR2: MNHEY, SVGAGI. Here the CDR3 reads CASSYYHNYGYTF. CDR3 sequence (DNA): TGTGCCAGCAGTTATTACCACAACTATGGCTACACCTTC.